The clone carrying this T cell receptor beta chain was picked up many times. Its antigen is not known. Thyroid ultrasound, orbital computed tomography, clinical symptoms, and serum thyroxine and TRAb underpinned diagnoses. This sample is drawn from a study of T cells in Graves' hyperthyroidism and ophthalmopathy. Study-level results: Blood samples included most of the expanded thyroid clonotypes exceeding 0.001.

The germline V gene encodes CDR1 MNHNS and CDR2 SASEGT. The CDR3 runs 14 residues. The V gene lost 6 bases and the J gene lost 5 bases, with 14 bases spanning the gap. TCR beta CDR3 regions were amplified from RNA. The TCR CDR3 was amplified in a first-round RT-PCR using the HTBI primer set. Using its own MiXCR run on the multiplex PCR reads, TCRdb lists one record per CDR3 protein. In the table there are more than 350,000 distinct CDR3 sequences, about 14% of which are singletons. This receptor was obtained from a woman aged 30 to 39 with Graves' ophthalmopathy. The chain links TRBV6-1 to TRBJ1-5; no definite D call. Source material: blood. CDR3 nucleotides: TGTGCCAGCAGGGAGACACGGAGCTATCAGCCCCAGCATTTT. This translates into CASRETRSYQPQHF.